The present TCR beta chain was sequenced within a study of blood T cells in healthy people across ages. Findings of the study overall: Whereas aged donors had fewer naive CD4+ cells, long-lived donors had more of them and higher diversity. Diversity figures based on one million T cells were deemed too low.

Together with a sample-barcoded 5' primer, a J-beta primer mix was included in a second PCR lasting about 7 to 12 cycles. TCRdb fed the 5' RACE reads into MiXCR, producing one record per CDR3 protein. The table has around 790,000 distinct CDR3 sequences, about 42% seen once. As concerns this clonotype: Its specificity is unknown.

This CDR3 has 16 residues. From germline, CDR1 is MNHEY and CDR2 SVGEGT. V was pared by 0 bases and J by 7 bases, with 5 bases of the junction left unmatched. The study drew donors from healthy Caucasian individuals in Russia aged about 6 to 90. The draw of peripheral blood yielded roughly 9.4 milliliters from each donor. The origin of this receptor is a man in his sixties in good health. Material: blood. The V gene is TRBV6-2 or TRBV6-3, the J gene TRBJ2-3; TRBD2 matches at 12 bases. DNA for the CDR3: TGTGCCAGCAGTTACTCGACTAGCGGGGGTCGATATACGCAGTATTTT. This gives the protein CASSYSTSGGRYTQYF.